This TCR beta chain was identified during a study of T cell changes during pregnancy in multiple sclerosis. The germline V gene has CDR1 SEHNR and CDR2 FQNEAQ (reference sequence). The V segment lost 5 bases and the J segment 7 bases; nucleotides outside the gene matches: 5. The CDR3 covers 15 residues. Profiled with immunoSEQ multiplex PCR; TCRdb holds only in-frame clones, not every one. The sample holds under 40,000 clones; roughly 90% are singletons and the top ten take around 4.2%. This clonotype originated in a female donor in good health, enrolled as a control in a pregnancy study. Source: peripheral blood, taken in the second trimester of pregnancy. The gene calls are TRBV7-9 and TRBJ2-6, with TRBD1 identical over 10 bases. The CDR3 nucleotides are TGTGCCAGCAGCCTAGGGACAGGGGACGCCAACGTCCTGACTTTC. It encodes CASSLGTGDANVLTF.